Listed here are 2 T cell receptor beta chains from one sample, sequenced in a study of CD8 T cells in Susac syndrome. An amount of RNA that ranged from roughly 0.45 to 1 ug was reverse transcribed with random hexamers. TCRdb re-analysed the immunoSEQ multiplex PCR reads in MiXCR, keeping a single row per CDR3 protein. The profile covers about 280,000 distinct CDR3 sequences, with around 84% appearing a single time and about 0.11% taken by the ten largest. Sequences were obtained from CD8+ T cells from PBMCs. The receptors stem from a human donor with multiple sclerosis.

This chain uses TRBV9 with TRBJ2-7; TRBD2 agrees at 12 bases. This CDR3 is built from 14 residues. V lost 0 bases to trimming and J lost 9 bases; unmatched junction nucleotides: 4. Germline CDR1 SGDLS, CDR2 YYNGEE. In DNA form, the CDR3 reads TGTGCCAGCAGCGTAGGACTAGCGGGAGTGAGGCAGTACTTC. Protein product: CASSVGLAGVRQYF.

This chain joins TRBV3-1 and TRBJ2-7; maybe TRBD2 (5 bases). V lost 5 bases, J lost 3 bases, and 14 bases lay in between. Germline V CDR1 and CDR2: LGHDT, YNNKEL (reference sequence). CDR3 length: 14 residues. The CDR3 DNA reads as TGTGCCAGCAGCGTGGACTCGACCTACTACGAGCAGTACTTC. It is translated as CASSVDSTYYEQYF.